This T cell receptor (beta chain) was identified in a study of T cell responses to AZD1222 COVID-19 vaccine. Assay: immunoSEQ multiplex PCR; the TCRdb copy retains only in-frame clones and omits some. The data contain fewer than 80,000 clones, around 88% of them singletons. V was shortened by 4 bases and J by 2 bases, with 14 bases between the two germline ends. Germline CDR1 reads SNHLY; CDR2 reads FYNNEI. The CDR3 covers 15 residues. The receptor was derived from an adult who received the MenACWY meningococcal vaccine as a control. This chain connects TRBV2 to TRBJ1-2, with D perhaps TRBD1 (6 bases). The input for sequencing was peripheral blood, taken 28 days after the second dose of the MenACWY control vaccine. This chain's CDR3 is CASSADRGGNYGYTF. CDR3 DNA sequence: TGTGCCAGCAGTGCTGACCGGGGGGGCAACTATGGCTACACCTTC.